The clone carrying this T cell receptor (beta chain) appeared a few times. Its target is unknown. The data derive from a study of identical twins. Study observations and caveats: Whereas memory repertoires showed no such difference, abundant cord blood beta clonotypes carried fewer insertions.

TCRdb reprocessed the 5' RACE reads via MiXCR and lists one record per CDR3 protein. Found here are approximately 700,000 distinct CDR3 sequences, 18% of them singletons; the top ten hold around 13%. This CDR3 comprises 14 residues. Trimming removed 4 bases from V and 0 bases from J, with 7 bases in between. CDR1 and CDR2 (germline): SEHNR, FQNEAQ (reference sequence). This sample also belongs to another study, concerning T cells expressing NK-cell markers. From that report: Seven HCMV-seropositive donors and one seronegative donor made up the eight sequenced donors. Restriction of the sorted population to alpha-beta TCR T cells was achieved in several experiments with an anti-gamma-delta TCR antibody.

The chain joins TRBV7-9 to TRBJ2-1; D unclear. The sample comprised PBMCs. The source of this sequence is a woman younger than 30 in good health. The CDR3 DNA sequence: TGTGCCAGCAGCTGGACGGTCTCCTACAATGAGCAGTTCTTC. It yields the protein CASSWTVSYNEQFF.